This TCR beta chain stems from a study of T-cell reconstitution after alpha-beta-depleted transplantation in children. Study-wide results and caveats: Reportedly, roughly two months post-transplant, alpha-beta T cells arose from several hundred expanded graft clones.

In regard to this clonotype: Its cognate antigen is unknown.

Germline trimming cut 7 bases from V and 3 bases from J; bases unmatched to any gene: 7. The CDR3 is made up of 14 amino acids. From germline, CDR1 is MNHNS and CDR2 SASEGT. A library of TCRbeta sequences, prepared with unique molecular identifiers, was generated. TCRdb ran MiXCR on the PCR reads and lists one entry per CDR3 protein. The repertoire holds more than 200,000 distinct CDR3 sequences, roughly 15% seen once, with approximately 40% in the top ten. The V and J genes are TRBV6-1 and TRBJ1-1; 8 bases line up with TRBD1. The receptor was isolated from a male patient between 2 and 10 years old who had a stem cell transplant for acute lymphoblastic leukemia, so the T cells may come from the graft donor. Sequences were derived from PBMCs, mostly from graft donor cells, sampled 360 days after TCRalphabeta/CD19-depleted stem cell transplant. This CDR3 reads CASKFRDRYTEAFF. The CDR3 DNA reads as TGTGCCAGCAAATTTCGGGACAGGTACACTGAAGCTTTCTTT.